The present TCR beta chain was sequenced within a study of cytomegalovirus exposure and HLA in healthy donors. The donors gave bone marrow, and they were healthy. The PCR employed 60 Vbeta primers together with 13 Jbeta primers. Generated by immunoSEQ multiplex PCR, the TCRdb table keeps only in-frame clones and is missing some. In the table there are around 200,000 clones, roughly 77% of which are singletons. The clonotype originates from a man aged 25 to 40 in good health and CMV-seropositive. Sequenced: PBMCs.

The CDR3 here is CASSPGLAQSTDTQYF. CDR3 coding DNA: TGTGCCAGCTCACCGGGACTAGCACAGAGCACAGATACGCAGTATTTT. This chain uses TRBV18 with TRBJ2-3, with TRBD2 matching over 9 bases. The CDR3 consists of 16 residues. The junction had 4 bases not matched to a gene; V was cut back by 3 bases and J by 0 bases. Germline V lookup: CDR1 KGHSH, CDR2 LQKENI.